The 5 T cell receptor beta chains reported below all come from one sample, sequenced in a study of cytomegalovirus exposure and HLA in healthy donors (dated by TCRdb to 2015 to 2018). The receptor library was made with the immunoSEQ multiplex PCR assay. The multiplex PCR relied on a mix of 60 forward primers for TCR Vbeta segments and 13 reverse primers for TCR Jbeta segments. TCRdb re-hosts the immuneACCESS table, in-frame sequences only. Its copies lack some clones; in the studies checked, an unresolved V gene accounts for under half of them, and the cause for the rest is not known. Across this sample there are 150,000 to 200,000 clones, with roughly four fifths seen only once. The ten largest clones add up to around 4.1% of the sample. Input material: PBMCs. The receptors come from a man aged 45 to 65 in good health and CMV-seropositive.

V is TRBV18 and J is TRBJ1-2, with D possibly TRBD1 on 5 matching bases. Trimming cost V 5 bases and J 0 bases, with 13 bases left between them. Germline assignment: CDR1 KGHSH and CDR2 LQKENI. The CDR3 covers 15 residues. The CDR3 loop reads CASSSTVLANYGYTF. The CDR3 bases are TGTGCCAGCTCATCGACAGTCCTAGCTAACTATGGCTACACCTTC.

This chain connects TRBV21-1 to TRBJ2-3; the D segment call TRBD2 is taken from the table without a DNA check. TRBV21-1 represents a pseudogene. This CDR3 has 16 amino acids. Here the CDR3 reads CASSDQELAGVDTQYF. CDR3 nucleotide sequence: TGTGCCAGCAGCGACCAAGAACTAGCGGGAGTGGATACGCAGTATTTT.

This sequence joins TRBV9 and TRBJ2-7; 11 nucleotides agree with TRBD2. The CDR3 contains 15 residues. Germline V gene data show CDR1 as SGDLS and CDR2 as YYNGEE. After removal of 1 base from V and 1 base from J, the junction contained 1 base not matched to a gene. DNA for the CDR3: TGTGCCAGCAGCGTACTAGCGGGAGGATCCTACGAGCAGTACTTC. This sequence encodes CASSVLAGGSYEQYF. Variable domain in full (rest from reference TRBV9 and TRBJ2-7): DSGVTQTPKHLITATGQRVTLRCSPRSGDLSVYWYQQSLDQGLQFLIQYYNGEERAKGNILERFSAQQFPDLHSELNLSSLELGDSALYFCASSVLAGGSYEQYFGPGTRLTVT.

The rearrangement uses TRBV5-1 and TRBJ2-7; 7 bases agree with TRBD1. This CDR3 has 15 residues. Losses at the gene ends were 2 bases for V and 0 bases for J; bases not matched to a gene: 5. Germline V CDR1 and CDR2: SGHRS, YFSETQ. The CDR3 nucleotides read TGCGCCAGCAGCTTCCGGGACAGCAACTCCTACGAGCAGTACTTC. Translation: CASSFRDSNSYEQYF.

The chain recombines TRBV4-3 with TRBJ1-6; maybe TRBD1 (5 bases). This CDR3 is 14 amino acids long. Per the germline V gene, CDR1 is LGHNA and CDR2 is YSLEER. Trimming shortened V by 5 bases and J by 10 bases, and 15 bases separated the two germline ends. The CDR3 loop is CASSTGGVESPLHF. The CDR3, as DNA: TGCGCCAGCAGCACGGGGGGGGTGGAGTCACCCCTCCACTTT.